These 22 T cell receptor beta chains were all obtained from the same sample, sequenced in a study of shared clonotypes between healthy human individuals. Naivety among CD8 cells was defined by CD45RO negativity and positive CCR7 selection, thereby excluding terminally differentiated effector memory CD45RA+ cells. Assay used: immunoSEQ multiplex PCR; TCRdb lists only in-frame clones, some missing. The table has under 850,000 clones, 92% seen once. Sequencing used naive CD8+ T cells sorted from blood. All receptors derive from a man aged 30 to 45 in good health.

The genes are TRBV5-1 and TRBJ2-1; D is perhaps TRBD1 (6 bases). Germline V gene lookup returns CDR1 SGHRS and CDR2 YFSETQ. The CDR3 runs to 14 residues. V shed 1 base and J shed 7 bases, with 12 bases lying between them. The CDR3 protein is CASSLRDRRNEQFF. The CDR3 nucleotides read TGCGCCAGCAGCTTGCGAGACAGGAGAAATGAGCAGTTCTTC.

The chain couples TRBV9 to TRBJ1-4; tentative D call: TRBD1 (6 bases). Deletions cut 3 bases from V and 0 bases from J, with 9 bases between. CDR3 length equals 15 residues. The V gene's germline CDR1 is SGDLS and CDR2 YYNGEE. This CDR3 reads CASSERTATNEKLFF. In nucleotides, the CDR3 is TGTGCCAGCAGCGAAAGGACAGCAACTAATGAAAAACTGTTTTTT.

The chain uses TRBV4-3 and TRBJ2-1; D gene uncertain. There are 15 residues in the CDR3. Germline loops: CDR1 LGHNA, CDR2 YSLEER. The V gene lost 0 bases and the J gene lost 3 bases, with 9 bases spanning the gap. As DNA, the CDR3 is TGCGCCAGCAGCCAAGATACCTTGAGCTACAATGAGCAGTTCTTC. Its translation is CASSQDTLSYNEQFF.

This chain connects TRBV29-1 to TRBJ2-7, with 9 bases that match TRBD2. This CDR3 is 14 amino acids long. V shed 6 bases and J 2 bases; nucleotides not matched to a gene: 8. CDR1 SQVTM and CDR2 ANQGSEA come from the germline V gene. As DNA, the CDR3 is TGCAGCGTGTCAACTAGCGGGCTTACCTACGAGCAGTACTTC. Translating gives CSVSTSGLTYEQYF.

V gene TRBV11-2 combines with J gene TRBJ1-5, with 7 bases identical to TRBD1. The germline CDR1 and CDR2 sequences are SGHAT and FQNNGV. The ends lost 1 base at V and 5 bases at J; junction bases unmatched: 8. The CDR3 contains 16 residues. CDR3 in DNA: TGTGCCAGCAGCTTAGGAGAAGGGGGCTACTATCAGCCCCAGCATTTT. It codes for CASSLGEGGYYQPQHF.

V is TRBV7-2 and J is TRBJ1-2; D unresolved. CDR3 size: 17 residues. Germline values: CDR1 SGHTA, CDR2 FQGNSA. V gave up 0 bases and J gave up 8 bases, with 22 bases separating them. This CDR3 is CASSLAPAGVVLGGYTF. The CDR3 bases are TGTGCCAGCAGCTTAGCCCCCGCCGGGGTGGTACTTGGCGGCTACACCTTC.

The chain carries TRBV2 and TRBJ1-5; D may be TRBD1 (6 bases). Germline CDR1 SNHLY, CDR2 FYNNEI. V dropped 5 bases and J dropped 0 bases, with 14 bases sitting between them. The CDR3 covers 16 residues. The CDR3 DNA is TGTGCCAGCAGTTTCACAGGGAGAAATAGCAATCAGCCCCAGCATTTT. Translating it yields CASSFTGRNSNQPQHF.

The CDR3 DNA reads as TGTGCCATCAGCCCCTCTGGAAACACCATATATTTT. It specifies CAISPSGNTIYF. The chain recombines TRBV10-3 with TRBJ1-3; D gene unclear. The CDR3 totals 12 residues. The germline CDR1 and CDR2 sequences are ENHRY and SYGVKD. The V end was cut by 6 bases, the J end by 0 bases, with 3 bases between.

The rearrangement links TRBV9 to TRBJ2-3, with D tentatively TRBD1 or TRBD2 (5 bases each). From germline, CDR1 is SGDLS and CDR2 YYNGEE. The length of the CDR3 is 15 residues. Trimming pared 0 bases from V and 6 bases from J, leaving 14 bases between. CDR3 DNA sequence: TGTGCCAGCAGCGTAGCTGGGGGAGAAGCGGATACGCAGTATTTT. As protein: CASSVAGGEADTQYF.

As DNA, the CDR3 is TGTGCCAGCAGTACACAGGGGTTTCTCGGGGAGCTGTTTTTT. Residues: CASSTQGFLGELFF. This chain joins TRBV6-5 and TRBJ2-2, with TRBD1 identical over 7 bases. The CDR3 runs to 14 residues. The germline V gene encodes CDR1 MNHEY and CDR2 SVGAGI. After removal of 5 bases from V and 7 bases from J, the junction contained 7 bases not matched to a gene.

V gene TRBV28 combines with J gene TRBJ2-3, with TRBD2 matching over 12 bases. The CDR3 runs 18 residues. CDR1 is MDHEN, CDR2 SYDVKM, per germline. The V and J ends lost 7 bases and 5 bases, in that order; junction bases with no gene match: 16. DNA of the CDR3: TGTGCCAGCACCCCCGGACTAGCGGGATGGGGAGGGGAAGATACGCAGTATTTT. Translating gives CASTPGLAGWGGEDTQYF.

The rearrangement uses TRBV6-5 and TRBJ2-2; D is unresolved. Germline loops: CDR1 MNHEY, CDR2 SVGAGI. The V end lost 0 bases, the J end lost 0 bases, and 8 bases lay between the germline ends. The CDR3 consists of 16 residues. The CDR3 loop is CASSYSTATNTGELFF. Written as DNA, the CDR3 is TGTGCCAGCAGTTACTCGACCGCGACGAACACCGGGGAGCTGTTTTTT.

The J gene is TRBJ2-7, the V gene TRBV7-9, with 7 nucleotides matching TRBD1. The CDR3 is 13 amino acids. The junction had 4 bases not matched to a gene; V was cut back by 5 bases and J by 3 bases. Germline CDR1 SEHNR, CDR2 FQNEAQ (reference sequence). The CDR3 bases are TGTGCCAGCAGCCCTACAGGGGACTACGAGCAGTACTTC. Translating it yields CASSPTGDYEQYF.

The chain is built from TRBV2 and TRBJ1-1; D is ambiguous. This CDR3 spans 13 amino acids. CDR1 and CDR2 (germline): SNHLY, FYNNEI. Trimming shortened V by 1 base and J by 4 bases, and 7 bases separated the two germline ends. The CDR3, as DNA: TGTGCCAGCAGTGAAGGCCCAGGCACTGAAGCTTTCTTT. Encoded protein: CASSEGPGTEAFF.

This clone was observed once. The V call is TRBV27, the J call TRBJ2-7; D not resolved. The length of the CDR3 is 14 residues. Deletions cut 3 bases from V and 4 bases from J, with 13 bases between. Germline V gives CDR1 MNHEY, CDR2 SMNVEV (reference sequence). CDR3 bases: TGTGCCAGCAGTTTTGCCAGTTGGCCGTACGAGCAGTACTTC. Protein: CASSFASWPYEQYF.

This chain connects TRBV29-1 to TRBJ1-1; TRBD1 matches at 8 bases. This CDR3 contains 14 residues. The germline V gene encodes CDR1 SQVTM and CDR2 ANQGSEA. The junction had 6 bases not matched to a gene; V was cut back by 2 bases and J by 4 bases. CDR3 amino acids: CSVEWGRGLTEAFF. The CDR3 coding sequence is TGCAGCGTTGAATGGGGCAGGGGGCTCACTGAAGCTTTCTTT.

As concerns this clone: The sample carries other DNA sequences with the same CDR3. The gene calls are TRBV25-1 and TRBJ2-7; D call uncertain. V was shortened by 3 bases and J by 5 bases, with 2 bases between the two germline ends. The CDR3 is 10 amino acids. Looked up from germline, CDR1 is MGHDK and CDR2 is SYGVNS. The CDR3 DNA sequence: TGTGCCAGCAGTGAGGACGAGCAGTACTTC. It codes for CASSEDEQYF.

The chain recombines TRBV9 with TRBJ2-5; D gene ambiguous. The germline V and J ends were trimmed by 4 bases and 0 bases, with 10 bases remaining between them. This CDR3 is built from 14 residues. Germline V gene sequence: CDR1 SGDLS, CDR2 YYNGEE. CDR3 protein: CASSSRRDQETQYF. The CDR3, as DNA: TGTGCCAGCAGCTCACGACGGGACCAAGAGACCCAGTACTTC.

The rearrangement links TRBV11-2 to TRBJ2-3; D unclear. The CDR3 runs 13 residues. V was clipped by 2 bases and J by 9 bases, with 12 bases between them. The germline CDR1 and CDR2 sequences are SGHAT and FQNNGV. The CDR3 DNA reads TGTGCCAGCAGCTTACTCGACGGCAAGACGCAGTATTTT. Translation gives CASSLLDGKTQYF. The entire variable domain, with the rest obtained from reference TRBV11-2 and TRBJ2-3, is as follows: EAGVAQSPRYKIIEKRQSVAFWCNPISGHATLYWYQQILGQGPKLLIQFQNNGVVDDSQLPKDRFSAERLKGVDSTLKIQPAKLEDSAVYLCASSLLDGKTQYFGPGTRLTVL.

The rearrangement joins TRBV15 to TRBJ2-5; D possibly corresponds to TRBD2 (6 bases). The germline V gene has CDR1 LNHNV and CDR2 YYDKDF (reference sequence). V was cut by 6 bases and J by 5 bases, with 10 bases left in between. The CDR3 spans 12 residues. CDR3 bases: TGTGCCACCAGTTGGGGGAGGGAGACCCAGTACTTC. Protein product: CATSWGRETQYF.

The chain has TRBV7-9 and TRBJ2-7; D is possibly TRBD1 (6 bases). Trimming left V 5 bases short and J 4 bases short, with 15 bases between. The CDR3 is 14 residues long. Germline CDR1 is SEHNR and CDR2 is FQNEAQ (reference sequence). CDR3 DNA: TGTGCCAGCAGCGAAGCGACAGGTCAATACGAGCAGTACTTC. Its translation is CASSEATGQYEQYF. The complete variable domain, with remaining parts taken from reference TRBV7-9 and TRBJ2-7, reads DTGVSQNPRHKITKRGQNVTFRCDPISEHNRLYWYRQTLGQGPEFLTYFQNEAQLEKSRLLSDRFSAERPKGSFSTLEIQRTEQGDSAMYLCASSEATGQYEQYFGPGTRLTVT.

The rearrangement uses TRBV7-9 and TRBJ2-7; tentatively, D is TRBD2 (6 bases). V was clipped by 1 base and J by 3 bases, with 13 bases between them. Germline loops: CDR1 SEHNR, CDR2 FQNEAQ (reference sequence). The CDR3 spans 15 residues. Here the CDR3 reads CASSLVGGVNYEQYF. The CDR3 bases are TGTGCCAGCAGCTTAGTGGGGGGAGTTAACTACGAGCAGTACTTC. Combining the CDR3 with reference TRBV7-9 and TRBJ2-7 gives the whole variable domain DTGVSQNPRHKITKRGQNVTFRCDPISEHNRLYWYRQTLGQGPEFLTYFQNEAQLEKSRLLSDRFSAERPKGSFSTLEIQRTEQGDSAMYLCASSLVGGVNYEQYFGPGTRLTVT.